This T cell receptor beta chain was captured in a study of blood T cells in healthy people across ages. Germline V gives CDR1 ENHRY, CDR2 SYGVKD. V lost 5 bases, J lost 5 bases, and 1 base stayed unmatched. The CDR3 spans 14 residues. It was with a sample-barcoded 5' primer and a J-beta primer mix that a second PCR of roughly 7 to 12 cycles was run. TCRdb ran MiXCR on the 5' RACE reads and lists one entry per CDR3 protein. The sample lists some 850,000 distinct CDR3 sequences; about a quarter were seen once. Points on this clonotype: Its target is unknown.

Study-wide points: Per million T cells, TCR beta diversity dropped roughly linearly as age increased.

A further study also used this sample, focusing on T cells of mothers and their children.

This clonotype originated in a boy aged 10-17 years in good health. Sequencing input: blood. The chain has TRBV10-3 and TRBJ1-6; 9 bases line up with TRBD1. CDR3: CAISRTGDNSPLHF. The CDR3 nucleotides are TGTGCCATCAGTAGGACAGGGGATAATTCACCCCTCCACTTT.